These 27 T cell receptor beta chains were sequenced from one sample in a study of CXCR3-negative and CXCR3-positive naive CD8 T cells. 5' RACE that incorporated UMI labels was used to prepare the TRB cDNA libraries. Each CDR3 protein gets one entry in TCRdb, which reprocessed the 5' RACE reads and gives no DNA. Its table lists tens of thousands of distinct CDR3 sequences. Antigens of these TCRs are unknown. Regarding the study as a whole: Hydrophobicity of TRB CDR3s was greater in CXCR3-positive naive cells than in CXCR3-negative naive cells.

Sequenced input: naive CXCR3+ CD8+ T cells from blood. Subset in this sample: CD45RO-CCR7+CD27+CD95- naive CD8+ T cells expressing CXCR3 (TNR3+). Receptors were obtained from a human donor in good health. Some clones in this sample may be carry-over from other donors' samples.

The CDR3 sequence is CASLPRSRGPGVYGYTF. This chain links TRBV12-3 or TRBV12-4 with TRBJ1-2; as DNA is missing, the TRBD1 call by TCRdb cannot be tested. The CDR3 is 17 residues long.

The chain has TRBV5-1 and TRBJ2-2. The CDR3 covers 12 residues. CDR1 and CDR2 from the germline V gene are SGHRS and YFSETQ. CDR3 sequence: CASSTDTGELFF.

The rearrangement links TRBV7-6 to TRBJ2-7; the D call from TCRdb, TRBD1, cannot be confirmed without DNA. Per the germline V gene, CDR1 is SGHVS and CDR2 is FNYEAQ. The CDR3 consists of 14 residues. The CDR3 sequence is CASSFRTGEYEQYF.

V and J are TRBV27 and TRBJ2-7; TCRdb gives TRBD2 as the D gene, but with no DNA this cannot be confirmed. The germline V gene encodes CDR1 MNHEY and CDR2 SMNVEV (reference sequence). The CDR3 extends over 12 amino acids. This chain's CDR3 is CASRTDSYEQYF.

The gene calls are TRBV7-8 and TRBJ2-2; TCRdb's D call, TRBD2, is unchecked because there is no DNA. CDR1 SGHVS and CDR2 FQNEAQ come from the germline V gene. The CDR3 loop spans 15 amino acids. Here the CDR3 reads CASSPGLVNTGELFF.

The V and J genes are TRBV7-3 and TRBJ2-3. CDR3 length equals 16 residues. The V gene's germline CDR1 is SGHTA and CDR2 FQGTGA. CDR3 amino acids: CASSLLGSVYGDTQYF. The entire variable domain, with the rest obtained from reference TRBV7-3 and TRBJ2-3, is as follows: GAGVSQTPSNKVTEKGKYVELRCDPISGHTALYWYRQSLGQGPEFLIYFQGTGAADDSGLPNDRFFAVRPEGSVSTLKIQRTERGDSAVYLCASSLLGSVYGDTQYFGPGTRLTVL.

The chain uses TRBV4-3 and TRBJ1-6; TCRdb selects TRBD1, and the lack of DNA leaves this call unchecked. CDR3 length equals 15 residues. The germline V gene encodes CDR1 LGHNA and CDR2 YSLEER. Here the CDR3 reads CASSQGTGYNSPLHF.

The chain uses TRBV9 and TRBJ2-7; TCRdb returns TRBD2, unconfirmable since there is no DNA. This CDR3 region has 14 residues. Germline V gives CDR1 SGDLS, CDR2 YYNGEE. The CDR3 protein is CASSVGGPPCEQYF.

The CDR3 protein is CASSQNRVPYEQYF. The V gene is TRBV4-3, the J gene TRBJ2-7; without DNA, the TCRdb call of TRBD1 cannot be checked. This CDR3 comprises 14 residues. Germline CDR1 LGHNA, CDR2 YSLEER.

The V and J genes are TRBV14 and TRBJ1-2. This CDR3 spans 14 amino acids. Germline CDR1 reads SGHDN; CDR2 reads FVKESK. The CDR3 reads CASSQDLGYYGYTF.

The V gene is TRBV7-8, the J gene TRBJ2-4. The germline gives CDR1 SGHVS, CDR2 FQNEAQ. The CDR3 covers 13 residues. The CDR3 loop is CASSLASAGIQYF. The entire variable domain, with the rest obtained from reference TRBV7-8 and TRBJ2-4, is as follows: GAGVSQSPRYKVAKRGQDVALRCDPISGHVSLFWYQQALGQGPEFLTYFQNEAQLDKSGLPSDRFFAERPEGSVSTLKIQRTQQEDSAVYLCASSLASAGIQYFGAGTRLSVL.

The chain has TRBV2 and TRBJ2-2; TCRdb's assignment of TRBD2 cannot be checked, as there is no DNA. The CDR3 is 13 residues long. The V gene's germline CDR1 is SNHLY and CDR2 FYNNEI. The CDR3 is CASEAGNTGELFF.

The CDR3 loop reads CASSQELQDGQGARWVMNTEAFF. The J gene is TRBJ1-1, the V gene TRBV4-2; TCRdb indicates TRBD1, and absent DNA this call remains unverified. Germline V lookup: CDR1 LGHNA, CDR2 YNFKEQ. This CDR3 contains 23 residues.

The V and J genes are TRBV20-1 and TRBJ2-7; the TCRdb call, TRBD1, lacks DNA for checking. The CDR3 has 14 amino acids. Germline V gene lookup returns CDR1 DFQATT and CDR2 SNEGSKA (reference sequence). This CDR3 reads CSAAGTGEVNEQYF.

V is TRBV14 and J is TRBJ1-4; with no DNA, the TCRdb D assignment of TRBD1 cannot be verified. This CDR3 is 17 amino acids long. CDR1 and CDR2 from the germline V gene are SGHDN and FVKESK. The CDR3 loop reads CASSQELGEDPSEKLFF.

CDR3 in amino acids: CASSPWGGNEQFF. This sequence joins TRBV7-9 and TRBJ2-1; TCRdb returns TRBD2, unconfirmable since there is no DNA. The germline V gene encodes CDR1 SEHNR and CDR2 FQNEAQ (reference sequence). The CDR3 spans 13 residues.

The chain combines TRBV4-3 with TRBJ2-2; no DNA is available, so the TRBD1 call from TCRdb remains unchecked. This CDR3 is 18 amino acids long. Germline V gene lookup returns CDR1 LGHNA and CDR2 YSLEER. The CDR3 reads CASSQDLPTGGITGELFF.

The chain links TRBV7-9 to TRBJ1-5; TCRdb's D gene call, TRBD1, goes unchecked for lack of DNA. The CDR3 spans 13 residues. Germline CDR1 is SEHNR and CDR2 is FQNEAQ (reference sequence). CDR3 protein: CASGLGANQPQHF.

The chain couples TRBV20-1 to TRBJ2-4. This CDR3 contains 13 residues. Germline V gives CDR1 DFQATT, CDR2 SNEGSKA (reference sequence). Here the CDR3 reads CSARDGGKNIQYF.

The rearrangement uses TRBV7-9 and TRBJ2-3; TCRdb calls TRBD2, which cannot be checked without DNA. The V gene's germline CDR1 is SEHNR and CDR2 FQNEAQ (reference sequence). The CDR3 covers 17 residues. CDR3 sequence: CASSPRTSGGAEDTQYF.

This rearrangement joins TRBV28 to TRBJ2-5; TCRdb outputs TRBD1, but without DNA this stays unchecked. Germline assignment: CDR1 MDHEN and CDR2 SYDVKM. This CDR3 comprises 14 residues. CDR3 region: CASSLMDSQETQYF.

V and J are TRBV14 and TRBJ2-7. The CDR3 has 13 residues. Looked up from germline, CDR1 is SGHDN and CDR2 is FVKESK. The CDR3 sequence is CASSPSTLVEQYF. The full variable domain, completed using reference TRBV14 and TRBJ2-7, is EAGVTQFPSHSVIEKGQTVTLRCDPISGHDNLYWYRRVMGKEIKFLLHFVKESKQDESGMPNNRFLAERTGGTYSTLKVQPAELEDSGVYFCASSPSTLVEQYFGPGTRLTVT.

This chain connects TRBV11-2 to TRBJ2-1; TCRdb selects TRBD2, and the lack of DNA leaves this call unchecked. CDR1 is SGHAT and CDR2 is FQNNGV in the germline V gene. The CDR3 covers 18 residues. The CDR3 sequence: CASTPSGLAGFHYNEQFF.

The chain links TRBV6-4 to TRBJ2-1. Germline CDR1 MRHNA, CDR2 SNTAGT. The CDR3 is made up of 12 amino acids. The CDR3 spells CASSEFYNEQFF.

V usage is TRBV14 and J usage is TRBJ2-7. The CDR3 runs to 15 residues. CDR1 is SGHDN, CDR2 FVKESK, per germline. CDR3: CASSQDLDKEYEQYF.

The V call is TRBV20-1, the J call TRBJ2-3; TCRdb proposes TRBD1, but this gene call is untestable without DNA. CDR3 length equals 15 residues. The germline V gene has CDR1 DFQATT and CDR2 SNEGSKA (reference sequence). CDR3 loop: CSAQSGGAVTDTQYF.

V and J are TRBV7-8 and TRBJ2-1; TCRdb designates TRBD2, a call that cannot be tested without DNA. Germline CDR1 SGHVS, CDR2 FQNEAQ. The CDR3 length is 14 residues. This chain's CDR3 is CASSPTSGGAFMVF.